A single TCR beta chain is shown here with its context. Its specificity is not known. This CDR3 contains 15 residues. Trimming left V 6 bases short and J 1 base short, with 13 bases between. Per the germline V gene, CDR1 is LNHDA and CDR2 is SQIVND (reference sequence). This sample is drawn from a study of cytomegalovirus exposure and HLA in healthy donors. Study findings and constraints: Specificity for CMV antigens was confirmed in vitro for a few of the CMV-associated chains.

TCRdb's table, derived via immunoSEQ multiplex PCR, lists solely in-frame clones and lacks some. Here the sample spans 150,000 to 200,000 clones, 80% to 90% being singletons. The chain uses TRBV19 and TRBJ1-5; D possibly corresponds to TRBD1 (5 bases). This TCR was sampled from a woman aged 30 to 39 in good health and CMV-seronegative. The sequencing input was PBMCs. DNA for the CDR3: TGTGCCAGTAGCGTCGCAGGGAGGAGCAATCAGCCCCAGCATTTT. Its translation: CASSVAGRSNQPQHF.